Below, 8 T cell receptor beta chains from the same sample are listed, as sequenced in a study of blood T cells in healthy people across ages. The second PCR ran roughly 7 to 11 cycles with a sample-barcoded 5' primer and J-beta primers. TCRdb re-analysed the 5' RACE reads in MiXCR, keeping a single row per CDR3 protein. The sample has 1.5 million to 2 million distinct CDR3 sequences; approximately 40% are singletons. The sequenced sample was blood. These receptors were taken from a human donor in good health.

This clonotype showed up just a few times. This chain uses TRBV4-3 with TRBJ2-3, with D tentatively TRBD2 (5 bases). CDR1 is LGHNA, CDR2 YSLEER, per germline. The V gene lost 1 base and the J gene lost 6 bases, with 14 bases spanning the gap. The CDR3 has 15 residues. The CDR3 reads CASSQGELDLDTQYF. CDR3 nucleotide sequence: TGCGCCAGCAGCCAAGGGGAACTAGATCTTGATACGCAGTATTTT.

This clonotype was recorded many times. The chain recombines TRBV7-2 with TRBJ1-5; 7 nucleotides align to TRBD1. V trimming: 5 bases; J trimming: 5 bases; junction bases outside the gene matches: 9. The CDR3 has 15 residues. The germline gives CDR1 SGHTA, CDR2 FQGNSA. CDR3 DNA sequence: TGTGCCAGCAGCCCCTGGCTTCAGGGGGATCAGCCCCAGCATTTT. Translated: CASSPWLQGDQPQHF.

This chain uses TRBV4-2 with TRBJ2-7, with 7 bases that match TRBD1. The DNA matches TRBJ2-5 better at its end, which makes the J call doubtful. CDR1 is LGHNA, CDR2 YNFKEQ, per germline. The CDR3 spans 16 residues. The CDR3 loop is CASSQDQGRGQETQYF. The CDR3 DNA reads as TGTGCCAGCAGCCAAGATCAAGGCAGGGGGCAAGAGACCCAGTACTTC.

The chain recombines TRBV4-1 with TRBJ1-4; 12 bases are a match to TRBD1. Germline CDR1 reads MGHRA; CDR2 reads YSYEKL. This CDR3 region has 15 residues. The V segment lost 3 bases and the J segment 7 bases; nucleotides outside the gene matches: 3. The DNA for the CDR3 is TGCGCCAGCAGCCAGGGACAGGGGGCGAGTGAAAAACTGTTTTTT. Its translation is CASSQGQGASEKLFF.

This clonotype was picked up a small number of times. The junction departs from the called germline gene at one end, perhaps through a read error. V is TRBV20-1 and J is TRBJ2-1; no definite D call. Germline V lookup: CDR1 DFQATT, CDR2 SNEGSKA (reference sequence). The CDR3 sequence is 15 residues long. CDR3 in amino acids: CSASGVVGNYNERFF. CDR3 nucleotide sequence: TGCAGTGCTAGTGGGGTGGTGGGCAATTACAATGAGCGGTTCTTC.

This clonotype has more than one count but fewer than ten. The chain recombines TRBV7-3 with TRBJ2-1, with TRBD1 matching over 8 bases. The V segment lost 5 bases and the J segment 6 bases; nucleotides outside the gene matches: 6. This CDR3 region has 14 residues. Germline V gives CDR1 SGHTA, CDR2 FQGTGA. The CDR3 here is CASSLTTGGNEQFF. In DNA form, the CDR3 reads TGTGCCAGCAGCCTTACCACAGGGGGCAATGAGCAGTTCTTC.

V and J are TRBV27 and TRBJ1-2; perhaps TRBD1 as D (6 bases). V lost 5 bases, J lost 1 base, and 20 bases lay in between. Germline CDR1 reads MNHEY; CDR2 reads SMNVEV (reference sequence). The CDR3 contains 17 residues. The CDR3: CASSTRDTEDINYGYTF. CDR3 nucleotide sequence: TGTGCCAGCAGTACAAGGGACACGGAAGATATTAACTATGGCTACACCTTC.

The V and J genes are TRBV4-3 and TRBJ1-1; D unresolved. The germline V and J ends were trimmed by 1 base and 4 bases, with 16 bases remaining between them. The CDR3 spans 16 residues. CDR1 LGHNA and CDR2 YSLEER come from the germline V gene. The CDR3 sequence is CASSQARVSTSTEAFF. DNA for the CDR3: TGCGCCAGCAGCCAAGCAAGAGTCAGTACGTCCACTGAAGCTTTCTTT.